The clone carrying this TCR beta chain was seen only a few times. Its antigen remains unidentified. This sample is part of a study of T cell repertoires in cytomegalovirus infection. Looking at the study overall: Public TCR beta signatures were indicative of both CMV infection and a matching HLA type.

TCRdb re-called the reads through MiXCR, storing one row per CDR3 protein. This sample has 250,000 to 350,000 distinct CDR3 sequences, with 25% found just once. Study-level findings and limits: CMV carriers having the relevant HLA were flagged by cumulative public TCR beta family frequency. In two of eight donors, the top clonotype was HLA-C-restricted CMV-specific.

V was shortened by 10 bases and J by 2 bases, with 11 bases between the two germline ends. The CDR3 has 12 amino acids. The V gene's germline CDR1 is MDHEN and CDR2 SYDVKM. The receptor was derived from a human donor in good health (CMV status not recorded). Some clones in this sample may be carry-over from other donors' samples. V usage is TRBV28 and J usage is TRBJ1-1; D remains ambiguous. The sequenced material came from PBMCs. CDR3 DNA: TGTGCCACAAGTCCCGTTAACACTGAAGCTTTCTTT. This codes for CATSPVNTEAFF.